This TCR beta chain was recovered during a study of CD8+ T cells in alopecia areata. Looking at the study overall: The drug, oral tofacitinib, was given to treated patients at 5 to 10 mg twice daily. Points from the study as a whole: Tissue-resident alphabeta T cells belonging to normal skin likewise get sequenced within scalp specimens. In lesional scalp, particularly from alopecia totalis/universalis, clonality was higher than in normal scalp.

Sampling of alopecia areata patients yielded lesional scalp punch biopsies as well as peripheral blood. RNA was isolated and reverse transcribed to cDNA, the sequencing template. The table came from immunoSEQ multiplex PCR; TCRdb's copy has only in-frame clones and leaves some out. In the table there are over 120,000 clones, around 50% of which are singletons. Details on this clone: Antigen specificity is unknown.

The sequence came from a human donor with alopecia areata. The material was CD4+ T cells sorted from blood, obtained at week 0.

CDR3 DNA sequence: TGTGCCAGCAGTTCGTGGGGACTAGCGGGGTCCTACAATGAGCAGTTCTTC. Protein product: CASSSWGLAGSYNEQFF. The chain has TRBV27 and TRBJ2-1; TRBD2 matches 13 bases. Germline assignment: CDR1 MNHEY and CDR2 SMNVEV (reference sequence). Trimming cost V 4 bases and J 1 base; bases outside gene matches: 4. The CDR3 consists of 17 residues.